This T cell receptor beta chain appears in the sequencing data of a study of blood T cell repertoires in COVID-19. Original processing notes: Estimates of nucleated cell counts were drawn from the amplification of reference gene primers. Some clones are missing from TCRdb's copy, which holds only in-frame ones; the method was immunoSEQ multiplex PCR. V, J and clone size reflect that table, while D and trimming were determined from the DNA. The sample has around 170,000 clones, 74% seen once. The CDR3 is 20 amino acids. J lost 0 bases, V lost 0 bases, and 8 bases had no gene match. CDR1 is SGHNT, CDR2 YENEEA, per germline.

J is TRBJ2-1 and V is TRBV11-3; 13 positions match TRBD2. The clonotype originates from a woman of 80 years or more with acute or convalescent COVID-19. Sequencing input: peripheral blood. Here the CDR3 DNA reads TGTGCCAGCAGCTTAGACGGGACTAGCGGGATCTTAAGCTCCTACAATGAGCAGTTCTTC. As protein: CASSLDGTSGILSSYNEQFF. The variable domain in full, with the rest retrieved from reference TRBV11-3 and TRBJ2-1, is EAGVVQSPRYKIIEKKQPVAFWCNPISGHNTLYWYLQNLGQGPELLIRYENEEAVDDSQLPKDRFSAERLKGVDSTLKIQPAELGDSAVYLCASSLDGTSGILSSYNEQFFGPGTRLTVL.